This T cell receptor beta chain was observed in a study of CD4 and CD8 cells across lung adenocarcinoma regions. There are 15 residues in the CDR3. Germline V gene sequence: CDR1 MNHNS, CDR2 SASEGT. V shed 6 bases and J shed 4 bases, with 16 bases lying between them. MiXCR was run by TCRdb on the PCR reads, yielding one entry per CDR3 protein. Of 20,000 to 25,000 distinct CDR3 sequences listed, roughly half are singletons. The receptor was derived from a male donor with lung adenocarcinoma. The CD4 and CD8 labels of this study may be unreliable. The J gene is TRBJ2-4, the V gene TRBV6-1; D may correspond to TRBD1 or TRBD2 (6 bases each). The sequencing sample was made of CD4+ T cells from the center of a lung tumor. CDR3 loop: CASSDLEGGKNIQYF. The CDR3 DNA reads as TGTGCCAGCAGCGACCTTGAGGGGGGAAAAAACATTCAGTACTTC.